The source of this T cell receptor beta chain is a study of T-cell memory formation after mild COVID-19. Study overall: TCR clustering was largely donor specific.

General study points: CM and EM subsets held most contracting CD4+ clones; EMRA held CD8+ ones.

The germline V and J ends were trimmed by 0 bases and 7 bases, with 9 bases remaining between them. The germline V gene encodes CDR1 GTSNPN and CDR2 SVGIG (reference sequence). This CDR3 region has 12 residues. Comments on this clonotype: Antigen: not known.

After 5'RACE with constant-segment primers, TCR alpha and TCR beta cDNA libraries carrying sample barcodes and UMIs were obtained. From the 5' RACE reads, TCRdb called clonotypes with MiXCR, one entry per CDR3 protein. The data show approximately 400,000 distinct CDR3 sequences, more than 15% seen once. Input material: PBMCs or a T cell subset sorted from them (not recorded which). This TCR came from a man between 18 and 35 years old who had mild COVID-19 (a few samples of this study predate the infection). Cell type and time point are not known. The chain is built from TRBV30 and TRBJ2-5; D remains unclear. The CDR3 DNA follows: TGTGCCTGGAGTGTAGGCGAGGTGACCCAGTACTTC. This sequence encodes CAWSVGEVTQYF.